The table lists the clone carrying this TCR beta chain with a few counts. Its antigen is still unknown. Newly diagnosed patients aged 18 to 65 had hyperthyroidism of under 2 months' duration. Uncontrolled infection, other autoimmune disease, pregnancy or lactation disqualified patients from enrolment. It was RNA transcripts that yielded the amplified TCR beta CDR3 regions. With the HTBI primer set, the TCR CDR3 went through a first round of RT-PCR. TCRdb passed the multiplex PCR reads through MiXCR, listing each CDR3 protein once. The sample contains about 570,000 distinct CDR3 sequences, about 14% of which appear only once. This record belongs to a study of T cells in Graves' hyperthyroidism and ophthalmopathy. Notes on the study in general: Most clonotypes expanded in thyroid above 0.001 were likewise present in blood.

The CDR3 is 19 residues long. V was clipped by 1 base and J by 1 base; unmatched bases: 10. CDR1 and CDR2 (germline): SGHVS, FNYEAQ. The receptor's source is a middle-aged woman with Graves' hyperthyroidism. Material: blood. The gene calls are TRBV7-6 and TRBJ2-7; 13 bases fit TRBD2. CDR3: CASSLEDGTSGKRSYEQYF. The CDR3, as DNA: TGTGCCAGCAGCTTAGAGGACGGGACTAGCGGGAAACGATCCTACGAGCAGTACTTC.